Following are 30 T cell receptor beta chains from one sample sequenced in a study of blood T cells in healthy people across ages. A second roughly 6 to 11 cycle PCR used barcoded and J-beta primers. MiXCR was run by TCRdb on the 5' RACE reads, yielding one entry per CDR3 protein. The data hold fewer than 2 million distinct CDR3 sequences, with about two fifths observed a single time. Input material: blood. The receptors originated from a human donor in good health.

The table lists this clonotype with a few counts. This chain connects TRBV15 to TRBJ2-7; D is unresolved. Per germline, CDR1 LNHNV and CDR2 YYDKDF (reference sequence). The V and J ends lost 0 bases and 2 bases respectively, with 11 bases between them. This CDR3 is built from 15 residues. CDR3 bases: TGTGCCACCAGCAGAGATACCCCCATGACCTACGAGCAGTACTTC. It is translated as CATSRDTPMTYEQYF.

The chain has TRBV4-1 and TRBJ2-2, with 8 bases fitting TRBD2. Germline-derived CDR1 and CDR2 are MGHRA and YSYEKL. V shed 1 base, J shed 0 bases, and the junction held 1 base outside the gene matches. This CDR3 region has 16 residues. The CDR3 loop reads CASSQAAGANTGELFF. The CDR3, as DNA: TGCGCCAGCAGCCAAGCAGCGGGGGCGAACACCGGGGAGCTGTTTTTT.

This chain connects TRBV3-1 to TRBJ2-1; 7 bases are a match to TRBD2. Germline V lookup: CDR1 LGHDT, CDR2 YNNKEL (reference sequence). J was trimmed by 6 bases and V by 3 bases; bases with no gene match: 8. The CDR3 is 15 residues long. CDR3 in amino acids: CASSHPWGGVNEQFF. CDR3 coding DNA: TGTGCCAGCAGCCACCCCTGGGGGGGGGTCAATGAGCAGTTCTTC.

This clonotype was seen only a few times. This chain links TRBV24-1 with TRBJ2-4; tentatively, D is TRBD1 (6 bases). The V gene's germline CDR1 is KGHDR and CDR2 SFDVKD. With 7 bases removed from V and 3 bases from J, the gap between germline ends came to 18 bases. The CDR3 length is 16 residues. The DNA for the CDR3 is TGTGCCACCAGGGTGGGGGCCTACTCTTACAAAAACATTCAGTACTTC. It encodes CATRVGAYSYKNIQYF.

The genes are TRBV29-1 and TRBJ2-1, with D possibly TRBD2 on 6 matching bases. Germline V gives CDR1 SQVTM, CDR2 ANQGSEA. CDR3 length equals 12 residues. Trimming shortened V by 5 bases and J by 8 bases, and 13 bases separated the two germline ends. The CDR3 spells CSVSPSGDEQFF. For the CDR3, the DNA is TGCAGCGTTTCACCATCGGGAGATGAGCAGTTCTTC.

This chain links TRBV28 with TRBJ2-4; no clear D. The end of the DNA fits TRBJ2-7 better, so the J call may be wrong. The germline gives CDR1 MDHEN, CDR2 SYDVKM. The CDR3 runs 15 residues. CDR3 region: CASSSSTDGSYEQYF. The DNA for the CDR3 is TGTGCCAGCAGCTCGTCCACGGACGGATCCTACGAGCAGTACTTC.

The V gene is TRBV20-1, the J gene TRBJ2-1; a weak D match, TRBD1 (5 bases). There are 13 residues in the CDR3. Germline values: CDR1 DFQATT, CDR2 SNEGSKA (reference sequence). Trimming removed 4 bases at V and 4 bases at J, with 11 bases between. In nucleotides, the CDR3 is TGCAGTGCTAATGATGACAGTTACAATGAGCAGTTCTTC. Translation: CSANDDSYNEQFF.

This clonotype showed up just a few times. This sequence joins TRBV15 and TRBJ1-2; 11 bases map to TRBD1. Per the germline V gene, CDR1 is LNHNV and CDR2 is YYDKDF (reference sequence). This CDR3 has 16 residues. The ends lost 2 bases at V and 8 bases at J; junction bases unmatched: 10. CDR3 DNA sequence: TGTGCCACCAGCAGACCTACGGGACAGGGGGAATTCGGCTACACCTTC. It yields the protein CATSRPTGQGEFGYTF. Full variable domain (remainder filled in from reference TRBV15 and TRBJ1-2): DAMVIQNPRYQVTQFGKPVTLSCSQTLNHNVMYWYQQKSSQAPKLLFHYYDKDFNNEADTPDNFQSRRPNTSFCFLDIRSPGLGDTAMYLCATSRPTGQGEFGYTFGSGTRLTVV.

The chain links TRBV29-1 to TRBJ2-1; D is perhaps TRBD1 (6 bases). The ends were cut back, 2 bases at V and 13 bases at J, with 12 bases in the middle. The CDR3 totals 11 residues. Germline V gene lookup returns CDR1 SQVTM and CDR2 ANQGSEA. CDR3: CSVELQGSQFF. CDR3 coding DNA: TGCAGCGTTGAACTCCAGGGGTCCCAGTTCTTC.

This clonotype appeared a few times. This chain connects TRBV7-2 to TRBJ1-2, with D unclear. This CDR3 spans 14 amino acids. The germline gives CDR1 SGHTA, CDR2 FQGNSA. The V end was cut by 0 bases, the J end by 7 bases, with 12 bases between. The CDR3 region has the DNA TGTGCCAGCAGCTTAGCGGGTAGGGCCGCTGGCTACACCTTC. Its protein product is CASSLAGRAAGYTF.

This chain links TRBV20-1 with TRBJ2-1, with D possibly being TRBD1 (5 bases). There are 14 residues in the CDR3. Germline V gives CDR1 DFQATT, CDR2 SNEGSKA (reference sequence). The V gene lost 1 base and the J gene lost 9 bases, with 16 bases spanning the gap. CDR3 nucleotides: TGCAGTGCTAGAGGCTTTTGGGGCCAAGGTGAGCAGTTCTTC. Encoded protein: CSARGFWGQGEQFF.

This clonotype showed up just a few times. DNA of the CDR3: TGTGCCAGCAGTCCCAGGACAGGAGGGACTCGAGAGACCCAGTACTTC. This codes for CASSPRTGGTRETQYF. V gene TRBV12-3 or TRBV12-4 combines with J gene TRBJ2-5; tentative D call: TRBD1 (7 bases). CDR3 size: 16 residues. V dropped 5 bases and J dropped 4 bases, with 20 bases sitting between them.

V is TRBV2 and J is TRBJ1-5, with D possibly being TRBD1 (5 bases). Trimming removed 3 bases at V and 1 base at J, with 10 bases between. The CDR3 covers 15 residues. CDR1 SNHLY and CDR2 FYNNEI come from the germline V gene. DNA for the CDR3: TGTGCCAGCAGTGAGCGGGGCTTCAGCAATCAGCCCCAGCATTTT. Protein sequence: CASSERGFSNQPQHF.

The V gene is TRBV6-5, the J gene TRBJ1-2; maybe TRBD1 (6 bases). Germline CDR1 reads MNHEY; CDR2 reads SVGAGI. This CDR3 is 15 amino acids long. Trimming removed 2 bases from V and 7 bases from J, with 17 bases in between. This chain's CDR3 is CASSYLGGRGCGYTF. CDR3 nucleotide sequence: TGTGCCAGCAGTTACCTGGGGGGCAGGGGCTGTGGCTACACCTTC.

This clonotype was seen only once. The chain couples TRBV5-1 to TRBJ2-5; 8 positions agree with TRBD2. The CDR3 is made up of 14 amino acids. The junction had 10 bases not matched to a gene; V was cut back by 7 bases and J by 5 bases. In germline, CDR1 is SGHRS, CDR2 YFSETQ. CDR3 loop: CASGEGLAGETQYF. CDR3 nucleotides: TGCGCCAGCGGGGAAGGACTAGCTGGCGAGACCCAGTACTTC.

This clonotype has just one count. A much larger clone sits a single nucleotide away, making a read error possible. The chain recombines TRBV20-1 with TRBJ2-1; 9 nucleotides line up with TRBD2. From germline, CDR1 is DFQATT and CDR2 SNEGSKA (reference sequence). V lost 8 bases and J lost 9; bases outside the gene matches: 14. The CDR3 covers 14 residues. The CDR3 sequence is CSTSGTSRDSEQFF. In DNA form, the CDR3 reads TGCAGTACTTCCGGGACTAGCAGGGATAGTGAGCAGTTCTTC.

J is TRBJ2-1 and V is TRBV18, with 12 bases matching TRBD1. This CDR3 has 17 residues. V gave up 5 bases and J gave up 7 bases; unmatched junction bases: 12. Germline V gene lookup returns CDR1 KGHSH and CDR2 LQKENI. The CDR3 coding sequence is TGTGCCAGCTCAACAAATACCGGGACAGGGGGCTTGAATGAGCAGTTCTTC. Residues: CASSTNTGTGGLNEQFF.

The V call is TRBV13, the J call TRBJ1-1; D is unclear. The V gene lost 4 bases and the J gene lost 4 bases, with 16 bases spanning the gap. Germline V gene data show CDR1 as PRHDT and CDR2 as FYEKMQ (reference sequence). The CDR3 runs to 15 residues. This CDR3 reads CASSSHGEGGTEAFF. The CDR3 region has the DNA TGTGCCAGCAGCTCCCACGGGGAGGGAGGCACTGAAGCTTTCTTT. The whole variable domain, filled in from reference TRBV13 and TRBJ1-1, reads AAGVIQSPRHLIKEKRETATLKCYPIPRHDTVYWYQQGPGQDPQFLISFYEKMQSDKGSIPDRFSAQQFSDYHSELNMSSLELGDSALYFCASSSHGEGGTEAFFGQGTRLTVV.

The sample holds a few counts of this clonotype. The chain carries TRBV5-1 and TRBJ1-2, with TRBD1 matching over 10 bases. The CDR3 is 16 residues long. V was clipped by 4 bases and J by 2 bases; unmatched bases: 8. CDR1 and CDR2 (germline): SGHRS, YFSETQ. The CDR3 sequence: CASSRDRGTSNYGYTF. The CDR3 coding sequence is TGCGCCAGCAGCAGGGACAGGGGAACTTCCAACTATGGCTACACCTTC.

This clonotype was recorded a few times. The rearrangement links TRBV10-3 to TRBJ2-7; 12 nucleotides align to TRBD2. V gave up 7 bases and J gave up 3 bases; unmatched junction bases: 4. This CDR3 has 14 amino acids. Germline loops: CDR1 ENHRY, CDR2 SYGVKD. The CDR3 protein is CAIKLAGGRYEQYF. The DNA for the CDR3 is TGTGCCATCAAGCTAGCGGGGGGGCGCTACGAGCAGTACTTC.

The gene calls are TRBV11-2 and TRBJ2-5; no firm D call. This CDR3 region has 14 residues. Germline V CDR1 and CDR2: SGHAT, FQNNGV. V shed 3 bases and J shed 1 base, with 9 bases lying between them. CDR3 sequence reads: CASSFGQIQETQYF. CDR3 sequence (DNA): TGTGCCAGCAGCTTTGGGCAAATCCAAGAGACCCAGTACTTC.

CDR3 in amino acids: CSASYPQGYEQYF. CDR3 nucleotides: TGCAGTGCTAGCTATCCTCAGGGCTACGAGCAGTACTTC. The genes are TRBV20-1 and TRBJ2-7; perhaps TRBD1 as D (5 bases). The V and J ends lost 3 bases and 3 bases respectively, with 12 bases between them. Germline-derived CDR1 and CDR2 are DFQATT and SNEGSKA (reference sequence). CDR3 size: 13 residues.

This clonotype was seen a handful of times. This rearrangement joins TRBV3-1 to TRBJ2-7; possible D gene TRBD1, 5 bases. Germline V gene sequence: CDR1 LGHDT, CDR2 YNNKEL (reference sequence). V dropped 2 bases and J dropped 2 bases, with 10 bases sitting between them. The CDR3 contains 14 residues. The CDR3 spells CASSQTTETYEQYF. The DNA for the CDR3 is TGTGCCAGCAGCCAAACGACAGAGACCTACGAGCAGTACTTC.

This chain joins TRBV4-2 and TRBJ2-3, with D possibly TRBD1 on 6 matching bases. From germline, CDR1 is LGHNA and CDR2 YNFKEQ. V was cut by 1 base and J by 4 bases, with 9 bases left in between. There are 14 residues in the CDR3. Written as DNA, the CDR3 is TGTGCCAGCAGCCAAGTCGAGGGGGCAGATACGCAGTATTTT. This gives the protein CASSQVEGADTQYF.

The chain employs TRBV20-1 and TRBJ2-3; 9 positions agree with TRBD2. CDR1 is DFQATT, CDR2 SNEGSKA, per germline (reference sequence). Germline trimming cut 7 bases from V and 5 bases from J; bases unmatched to any gene: 10. This CDR3 spans 14 amino acids. This CDR3 is CSVATSGFGDTQYF. The CDR3 DNA reads as TGCAGTGTAGCGACTAGCGGATTTGGAGATACGCAGTATTTT.

This clonotype turned up a few times. The rearrangement uses TRBV7-2 and TRBJ1-2; 7 bases match TRBD1. Germline V CDR1 and CDR2: SGHTA, FQGNSA. There are 12 residues in the CDR3. Losses at the gene ends were 5 bases for V and 10 bases for J; bases not matched to a gene: 7. The CDR3 here is CASSLGTDLYTF. The CDR3 nucleotides read TGTGCCAGCAGCCTCGGGACAGACCTCTACACCTTC.

This rearrangement joins TRBV10-3 to TRBJ1-5, with a weak D call TRBD1 (5 bases). Per germline, CDR1 ENHRY and CDR2 SYGVKD. The V and J ends lost 10 bases and 3 bases respectively, with 16 bases between them. The CDR3 length is 14 residues. The CDR3 bases are TGTGCCACGCGGGAGGGACCGAACAATCAGCCCCAGCATTTT. The encoded protein is CATREGPNNQPQHF.

This clonotype was found a few times. J is TRBJ2-1 and V is TRBV4-1, with D perhaps matching TRBD1 (5 bases). Trimming left V 4 bases short and J 4 bases short, with 17 bases between. CDR1 is MGHRA, CDR2 YSYEKL, per germline. This CDR3 is 16 amino acids long. The CDR3 loop is CASSPQRQFSYNEQFF. The CDR3 nucleotides are TGCGCCAGCAGCCCTCAACGACAGTTTTCTTACAATGAGCAGTTCTTC.

The chain joins TRBV25-1 to TRBJ2-7; maybe TRBD1 (5 bases). The J call may be wrong; the DNA end is better matched by TRBJ2-5. Germline loops: CDR1 MGHDK, CDR2 SYGVNS. This CDR3 is 18 amino acids long. CDR3 in amino acids: CASKGNIAQGKTQETQYF. CDR3 nucleotide sequence: TGTGCCAGCAAAGGAAACATAGCCCAGGGCAAAACTCAAGAGACCCAGTACTTC.

This clonotype was seen many times. This rearrangement joins TRBV7-9 to TRBJ1-1; D not certain. This CDR3 region has 12 residues. V was trimmed by 4 bases and J by 8 bases, leaving 11 bases between them. Per germline, CDR1 SEHNR and CDR2 FQNEAQ (reference sequence). CDR3 region: CASSYPESEAFF. The CDR3, as DNA: TGTGCCAGCAGCTATCCCGAGAGCGAAGCTTTCTTT.